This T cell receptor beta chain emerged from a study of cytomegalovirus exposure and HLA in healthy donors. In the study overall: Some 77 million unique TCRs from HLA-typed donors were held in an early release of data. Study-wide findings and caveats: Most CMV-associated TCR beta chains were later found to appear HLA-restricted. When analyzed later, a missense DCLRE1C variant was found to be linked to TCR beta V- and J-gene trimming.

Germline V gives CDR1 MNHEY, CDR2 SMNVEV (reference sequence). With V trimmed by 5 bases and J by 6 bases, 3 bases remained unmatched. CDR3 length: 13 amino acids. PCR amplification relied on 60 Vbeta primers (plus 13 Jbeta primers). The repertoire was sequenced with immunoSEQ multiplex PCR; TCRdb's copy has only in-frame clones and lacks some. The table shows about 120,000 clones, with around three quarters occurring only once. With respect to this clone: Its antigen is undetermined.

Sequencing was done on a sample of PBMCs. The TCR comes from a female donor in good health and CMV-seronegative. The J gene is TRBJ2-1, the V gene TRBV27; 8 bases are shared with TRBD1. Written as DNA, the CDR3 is TGTGCCAGCAGTCCAGGGGGCCGCAATGAGCAGTTCTTC. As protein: CASSPGGRNEQFF.